A selection of T cell receptor beta chains follows, all from one sample in a study of blood T cell repertoires in COVID-19. The assay was immunoSEQ multiplex PCR, and TCRdb's table has in-frame clones only and misses some. The table shows 95,000 to 100,000 clones, with 85% occurring only once. Sequencing was done on a sample of peripheral blood. The receptors were sampled from a woman in her 70s with active or convalescent COVID-19. Both conserved end residues are part of each CDR3. The order of the fields is J gene, D gene, V gene, clone size, CDR3 protein, CDR3 DNA. The D gene is left open where the match is weak. Expanded clones get a size class; other rows say once, few or many, or leave the size out.

j_call: TRBJ1-5; d_call: TRBD1; v_call: TRBV7-9; clone_size: .; cdr3_aa: CASSLTGVHNQPQHF; cdr3_nt: TGTGCCAGCAGCCTAACAGGGGTGCACAATCAGCCCCAGCATTTT
j_call: TRBJ2-5; d_call: .; v_call: TRBV6-4; clone_size: .; cdr3_aa: CASSDFGGLTILETQYF; cdr3_nt: TGTGCCAGCAGTGACTTTGGAGGACTAACGATTCTTGAGACCCAGTACTTC
j_call: TRBJ2-2; d_call: TRBD2; v_call: TRBV24-1; clone_size: .; cdr3_aa: CATSDSPGTSGKRTGELFF; cdr3_nt: TGTGCCACCAGTGACAGTCCCGGGACTAGCGGGAAGCGCACCGGGGAGCTGTTTTTT
j_call: TRBJ2-7; d_call: .; v_call: TRBV6-5; clone_size: .; cdr3_aa: CANSYSAREGQYF; cdr3_nt: TGTGCCAACAGTTACTCGGCGAGGGAAGGGCAGTACTTC
j_call: TRBJ2-3; d_call: TRBD2; v_call: TRBV5-4; clone_size: once; cdr3_aa: CASSRQTSGATDTQYF; cdr3_nt: TGTGCCAGCAGCAGGCAGACTAGCGGGGCCACAGATACGCAGTATTTT
j_call: TRBJ2-5; d_call: .; v_call: TRBV6-6; clone_size: .; cdr3_aa: CASSHGGNREETQYF; cdr3_nt: TGTGCCAGCAGTCACGGGGGGAACAGGGAAGAGACCCAGTACTTC
j_call: TRBJ2-1; d_call: TRBD2; v_call: TRBV5-1; clone_size: once; cdr3_aa: CASSLSLAEDNEQFF; cdr3_nt: TGCGCCAGCAGCTTATCACTAGCGGAAGACAATGAGCAGTTCTTC
j_call: TRBJ1-1; d_call: TRBD1; v_call: TRBV27; clone_size: .; cdr3_aa: CASKTRGTAPFGFF; cdr3_nt: TGTGCCAGCAAAACCCGGGGGACAGCCCCATTTGGCTTCTTT
j_call: TRBJ1-5; d_call: TRBD1; v_call: TRBV27; clone_size: .; cdr3_aa: CASSTGYSNQPQHF; cdr3_nt: TGTGCCAGCTCGACAGGGTATAGCAATCAGCCCCAGCATTTT
j_call: TRBJ2-2; d_call: .; v_call: TRBV5-1; clone_size: .; cdr3_aa: CASSSTGANTGELFF; cdr3_nt: TGCGCCAGCAGCTCGACAGGAGCGAACACCGGGGAGCTGTTTTTT
j_call: TRBJ1-5; d_call: TRBD1; v_call: TRBV5-8; clone_size: .; cdr3_aa: CASSLWWGQGPQPQHF; cdr3_nt: TGTGCCAGCAGCTTGTGGTGGGGACAGGGTCCTCAGCCCCAGCATTTT
j_call: TRBJ1-6; d_call: TRBD1; v_call: TRBV7-2; clone_size: .; cdr3_aa: CASSWDSGNSPLHF; cdr3_nt: TGTGCCAGCAGCTGGGACAGCGGGAATTCACCCCTCCACTTT
j_call: TRBJ2-2; d_call: .; v_call: TRBV19; clone_size: .; cdr3_aa: CASTQVGDKNTGELFF; cdr3_nt: TGTGCCAGTACCCAAGTGGGGGACAAAAACACCGGGGAGCTGTTTTTT
j_call: TRBJ2-5; d_call: TRBD1; v_call: TRBV24-1; clone_size: .; cdr3_aa: CATSDPDRVETQYF; cdr3_nt: TGTGCCACCAGTGATCCCGACAGGGTAGAGACCCAGTACTTC
j_call: TRBJ1-2; d_call: .; v_call: TRBV19; clone_size: once; cdr3_aa: CASIAGDYGYTF; cdr3_nt: TGTGCCAGTATAGCAGGGGACTATGGCTACACCTTC
j_call: TRBJ2-4; d_call: TRBD1; v_call: TRBV7-2; clone_size: .; cdr3_aa: CASSLPRQGPGNIQYF; cdr3_nt: TGTGCCAGCAGCTTACCCCGACAGGGCCCCGGAAACATTCAGTACTTC
j_call: TRBJ2-7; d_call: TRBD2; v_call: TRBV10-3; clone_size: .; cdr3_aa: CGTGTTSYEQYF; cdr3_nt: TGTGGGACCGGGACTACCTCCTACGAGCAGTACTTC
j_call: TRBJ2-1; d_call: TRBD2; v_call: TRBV5-6; clone_size: once; cdr3_aa: CASSPGTSGKYNEQFF; cdr3_nt: TGTGCCAGCAGCCCTGGGACTAGCGGGAAGTACAATGAGCAGTTCTTC
j_call: TRBJ1-5; d_call: .; v_call: TRBV6-2/TRBV6-3; clone_size: .; cdr3_aa: CASSLFGGSNQPQHF; cdr3_nt: TGTGCCAGCAGTCTATTCGGAGGTAGTAATCAGCCCCAGCATTTT
j_call: TRBJ1-5; d_call: .; v_call: TRBV7-8; clone_size: .; cdr3_aa: CASSLVYNQPQHF; cdr3_nt: TGTGCCAGCAGCTTAGTGTACAATCAGCCCCAGCATTTT
j_call: TRBJ2-2; d_call: .; v_call: TRBV20-1; clone_size: .; cdr3_aa: CSAGGHGELFF; cdr3_nt: TGCAGTGCTGGAGGGCACGGGGAGCTGTTTTTT
j_call: TRBJ2-7; d_call: .; v_call: TRBV5-6; clone_size: .; cdr3_aa: CASSSASSYEQYF; cdr3_nt: TGTGCCAGCAGCTCAGCGAGCTCCTACGAGCAGTACTTC
j_call: TRBJ2-7; d_call: TRBD1; v_call: TRBV5-5; clone_size: .; cdr3_aa: CASSRGGQDTYEQYF; cdr3_nt: TGTGCCAGCAGCCGAGGGGGACAGGATACCTACGAGCAGTACTTC
j_call: TRBJ2-1; d_call: .; v_call: TRBV9; clone_size: .; cdr3_aa: CASSPATSVVNEQFF; cdr3_nt: TGTGCCAGCAGCCCAGCGACTAGTGTGGTAAATGAGCAGTTCTTC
j_call: TRBJ1-3; d_call: TRBD1; v_call: TRBV5-6; clone_size: .; cdr3_aa: CASSHGQVDTIYF; cdr3_nt: TGTGCCAGCAGCCATGGACAGGTCGACACCATATATTTT
j_call: TRBJ1-1; d_call: .; v_call: TRBV5-6; clone_size: .; cdr3_aa: CASSASGTQVEAFF; cdr3_nt: TGTGCCAGCAGCGCAAGCGGGACACAGGTTGAAGCTTTCTTT
j_call: TRBJ2-1; d_call: TRBD2; v_call: TRBV5-1; clone_size: .; cdr3_aa: CASSLGDLAGGSYNEQFF; cdr3_nt: TGCGCCAGCAGCTTGGGGGACCTAGCGGGGGGCTCCTACAATGAGCAGTTCTTC
j_call: TRBJ1-5; d_call: .; v_call: TRBV27; clone_size: .; cdr3_aa: CASSPTGNHNQPQHF; cdr3_nt: TGTGCCAGCAGTCCAACGGGGAACCACAATCAGCCCCAGCATTTT
j_call: TRBJ2-7; d_call: .; v_call: TRBV5-6; clone_size: .; cdr3_aa: CASSLAVGTEQYF; cdr3_nt: TGTGCCAGCAGCTTGGCGGTCGGGACAGAGCAGTACTTC
j_call: TRBJ2-7; d_call: TRBD1; v_call: TRBV6-5; clone_size: .; cdr3_aa: CASTNRGGEQYF; cdr3_nt: TGTGCCAGCACCAACAGGGGTGGCGAGCAGTACTTC
j_call: TRBJ1-1; d_call: .; v_call: TRBV9; clone_size: few; cdr3_aa: CASQPLGASAEAFF; cdr3_nt: TGTGCCAGCCAACCTCTCGGAGCTAGCGCTGAAGCTTTCTTT
j_call: TRBJ1-1; d_call: .; v_call: TRBV6-6; clone_size: .; cdr3_aa: CASSFNPMNTEAFF; cdr3_nt: TGTGCCAGCAGTTTCAATCCCATGAACACTGAAGCTTTCTTT
j_call: TRBJ2-3; d_call: TRBD1; v_call: TRBV5-6; clone_size: .; cdr3_aa: CASSTGTGGTDTQYF; cdr3_nt: TGTGCCAGCAGCACCGGGACAGGGGGCACAGATACGCAGTATTTT
j_call: TRBJ1-3; d_call: .; v_call: TRBV3-1/TRBV3-2; clone_size: .; cdr3_aa: CASSQYTGNTIYF; cdr3_nt: TGTGCCAGCAGCCAATATACAGGAAACACCATATATTTT
j_call: TRBJ2-5; d_call: TRBD2; v_call: TRBV7-3; clone_size: .; cdr3_aa: CALGSGGLRETQYF; cdr3_nt: TGTGCCTTGGGTAGCGGGGGCCTCCGGGAGACCCAGTACTTC
j_call: TRBJ2-1; d_call: TRBD1; v_call: TRBV9; clone_size: .; cdr3_aa: CASSARPGQGRNEQFF; cdr3_nt: TGTGCCAGCAGCGCCAGACCGGGACAGGGCCGGAATGAGCAGTTCTTC
j_call: TRBJ2-7; d_call: TRBD1; v_call: TRBV11-2; clone_size: .; cdr3_aa: CASSHTRDRGEQYF; cdr3_nt: TGTGCCAGCAGCCACACCCGGGACAGGGGCGAGCAGTACTTC
j_call: TRBJ2-3; d_call: TRBD1; v_call: TRBV7-8; clone_size: .; cdr3_aa: CASSLLPGQGVGTDTQYF; cdr3_nt: TGTGCCAGCAGCTTACTTCCGGGACAGGGGGTCGGCACAGATACGCAGTATTTT
j_call: TRBJ2-1; d_call: TRBD2; v_call: TRBV11-2; clone_size: .; cdr3_aa: CASSSRTSGNNEQFF; cdr3_nt: TGTGCCAGCAGCTCTCGTACTAGCGGGAACAATGAGCAGTTCTTC
j_call: TRBJ2-7; d_call: TRBD2; v_call: TRBV7-9; clone_size: .; cdr3_aa: CASSPRTSEDAEQYF; cdr3_nt: TGTGCCAGCAGCCCACGGACTAGCGAGGACGCCGAGCAGTACTTC